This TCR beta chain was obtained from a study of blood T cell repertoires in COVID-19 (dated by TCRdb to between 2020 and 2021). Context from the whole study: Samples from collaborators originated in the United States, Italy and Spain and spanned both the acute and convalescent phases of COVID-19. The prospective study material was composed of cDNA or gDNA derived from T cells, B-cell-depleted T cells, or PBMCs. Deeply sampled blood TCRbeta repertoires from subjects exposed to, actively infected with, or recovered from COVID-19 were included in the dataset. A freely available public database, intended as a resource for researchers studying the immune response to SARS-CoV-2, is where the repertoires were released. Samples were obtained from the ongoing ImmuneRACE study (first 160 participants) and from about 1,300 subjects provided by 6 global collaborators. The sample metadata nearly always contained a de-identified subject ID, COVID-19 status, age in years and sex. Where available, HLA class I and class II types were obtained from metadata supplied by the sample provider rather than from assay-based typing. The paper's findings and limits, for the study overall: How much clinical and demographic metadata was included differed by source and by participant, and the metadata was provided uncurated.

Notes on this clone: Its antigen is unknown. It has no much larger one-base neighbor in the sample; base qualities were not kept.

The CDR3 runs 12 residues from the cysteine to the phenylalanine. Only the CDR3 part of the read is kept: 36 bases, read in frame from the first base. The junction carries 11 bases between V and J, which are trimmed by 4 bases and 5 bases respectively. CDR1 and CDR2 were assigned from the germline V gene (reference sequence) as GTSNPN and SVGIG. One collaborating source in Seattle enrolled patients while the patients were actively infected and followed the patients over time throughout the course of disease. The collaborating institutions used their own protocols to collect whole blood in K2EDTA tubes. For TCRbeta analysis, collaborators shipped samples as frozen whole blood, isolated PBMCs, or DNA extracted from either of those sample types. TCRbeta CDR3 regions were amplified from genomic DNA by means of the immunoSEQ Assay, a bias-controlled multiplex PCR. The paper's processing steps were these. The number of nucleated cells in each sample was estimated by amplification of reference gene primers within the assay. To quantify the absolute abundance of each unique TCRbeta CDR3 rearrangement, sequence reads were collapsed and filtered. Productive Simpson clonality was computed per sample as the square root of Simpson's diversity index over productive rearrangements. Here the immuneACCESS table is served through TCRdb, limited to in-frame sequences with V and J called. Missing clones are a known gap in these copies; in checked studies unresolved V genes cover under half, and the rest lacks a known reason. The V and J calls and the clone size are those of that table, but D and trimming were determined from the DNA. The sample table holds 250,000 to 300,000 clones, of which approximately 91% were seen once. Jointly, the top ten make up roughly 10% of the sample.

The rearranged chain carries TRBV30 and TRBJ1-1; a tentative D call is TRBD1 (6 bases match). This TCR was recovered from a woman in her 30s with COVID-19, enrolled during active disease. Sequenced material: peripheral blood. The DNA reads TGTGCCTGGAAAGGGGGGGGTACTGAAGCTTTCTTT. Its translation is CAWKGGGTEAFF.